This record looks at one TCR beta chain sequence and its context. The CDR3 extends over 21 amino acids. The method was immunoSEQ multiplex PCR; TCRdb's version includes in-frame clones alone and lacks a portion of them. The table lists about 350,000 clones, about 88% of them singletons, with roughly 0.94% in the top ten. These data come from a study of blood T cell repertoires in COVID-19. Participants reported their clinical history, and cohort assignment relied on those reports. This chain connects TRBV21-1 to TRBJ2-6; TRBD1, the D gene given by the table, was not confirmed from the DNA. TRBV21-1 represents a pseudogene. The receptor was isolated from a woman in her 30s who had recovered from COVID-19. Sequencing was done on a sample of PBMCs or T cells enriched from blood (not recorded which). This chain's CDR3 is CASSKIRRGGTASSGANVLTF. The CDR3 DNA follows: TGTGCCAGCAGCAAGATTCGTAGAGGGGGGACAGCTAGCTCTGGGGCCAACGTCCTGACTTTC.